Listed below are T cell receptor beta chains from one sample, sequenced in a study of shared T cell receptors in the human thymus. Produced via immunoSEQ multiplex PCR; TCRdb's table is partial and in-frame only. The repertoire holds approximately 580,000 clones, with about 84% as singletons. This sample was shared with a second study, whose subject was human thymus T cells.

Sequencing was done on a sample of thymocytes. The receptors derive from a boy younger than two with a congenital heart defect. Each CDR3 is given with its conserved first and last residue. D genes are given only for firm matches. The size entry is marked missing in some rows and otherwise reads once, few, many or a size class.

abundance | j_gene | v_gene | d_gene | CDR3nt | CDR3aa
NA | TRBJ2-3 | TRBV7-2 | TRBD2 | TGTGCCAGCAGCTTAAGGTTGGCGGGGGGAAGCACAGATACGCAGTATTTT | CASSLRLAGGSTDTQYF
NA | TRBJ2-5 | TRBV2 | TRBD1 | TGTGCCAGCACCGGAAAAGGGACAGGGGCAGAGACCCAGTACTTC | CASTGKGTGAETQYF
NA | TRBJ1-1 | TRBV5-1 | TRBD1 | TGCGCCAGCAGCTCCTGGACAGGGGGCCTGAACACTGAAGCTTTCTTT | CASSSWTGGLNTEAFF
once | TRBJ2-1 | TRBV7-2 | TRBD1 | TGTGCCAGCAGCTCGGGACAGGCGTCCTACAATGAGCAGTTCTTC | CASSSGQASYNEQFF
NA | TRBJ1-1 | TRBV27 | NA | TGTGCCAGCAGTTTATGGGGGGGGAACACTGAAGCTTTCTTT | CASSLWGGNTEAFF
NA | TRBJ2-5 | TRBV15 | NA | TGTGCCTTGAACCCGTACCCCGGCGGTTCTCGCCCACGGGAGACCCAGTACTTC | CALNPYPGGSRPRETQYF
NA | TRBJ1-2 | TRBV19 | TRBD1 | TGTGCCAGTAGCCGGGGACAGGGGGACCCCCTAGGCTATGGCTACACCTTC | CASSRGQGDPLGYGYTF
NA | TRBJ1-2 | TRBV19 | TRBD1 | TGTGCCAGTAGTCGTCATCGGGGACAGGAGTATGGCTACACCTTC | CASSRHRGQEYGYTF
NA | TRBJ2-7 | TRBV2 | TRBD1 | TGTGCCAGCAGCGATGACAGGGAAACCTACGAGCAGTACTTC | CASSDDRETYEQYF
NA | TRBJ2-5 | TRBV15 | TRBD1 | TGTGCCACCACCAAACAGGGGCAAGAGACCCAGTACTTC | CATTKQGQETQYF
NA | TRBJ1-5 | TRBV6-1 | TRBD1 | TGTGCCAGCAGTGAATACCAGGGGGGCAATCAGCCCCAGCATTTT | CASSEYQGGNQPQHF
NA | TRBJ2-7 | TRBV14 | NA | TGTGCCAGCAGCCAGCAACACTACGAGCAGTACTTC | CASSQQHYEQYF
NA | TRBJ2-3 | TRBV5-1 | NA | TGCGCCAGCAGTTCCGGGACTTCCGAGCCAGATACGCAGTATTTT | CASSSGTSEPDTQYF
NA | TRBJ1-4 | TRBV28 | NA | TGTGCCAGCAGTTTAGGGAGGGAGGGCGGAAAACTGTTTTTT | CASSLGREGGKLFF
NA | TRBJ1-5 | TRBV2 | NA | TGTGCCAGCAGCGATGGGGGGGAGCTGGGCAATCAGCCCCAGCATTTT | CASSDGGELGNQPQHF
NA | TRBJ2-7 | TRBV5-6 | TRBD2 | TGTGCCAGCAGCTTGGGGGAAGGACTAGGGGCCTACGAGCAGTACTTC | CASSLGEGLGAYEQYF
NA | TRBJ2-7 | TRBV18 | TRBD2 | TGTGCCAGCTCACCACCTCCAGCGGGAGCCCACGAGCAGTACTTC | CASSPPPAGAHEQYF
once | TRBJ2-3 | TRBV29-1 | TRBD2 | TGCAGCATTCGGACTAGCGGGAGGGATTTTACTAGCACAGATACGCAGTATTTT | CSIRTSGRDFTSTDTQYF
NA | TRBJ2-1 | TRBV25-1 | NA | TGTGCCAGCAGTGAATACCCCAGGGGGAGGCACGGCTACAATGAGCAGTTCTTC | CASSEYPRGRHGYNEQFF
few | TRBJ2-1 | TRBV19 | TRBD2 | TGTGCCAGTAGTATTATAGCGGGAGGTTCCCCCCATGAGCAGTTCTTC | CASSIIAGGSPHEQFF
NA | TRBJ1-3 | TRBV5-4 | TRBD1 | TGTGCCAGCAGCCTGAGGACAGGGGAGTCTGGAAACACCATATATTTT | CASSLRTGESGNTIYF
once | TRBJ1-2 | TRBV5-4 | NA | TGTGCCAGCAGCGTCACGAACCCGACAGTTAACTATGGCTACACCTTC | CASSVTNPTVNYGYTF
once | TRBJ2-1 | TRBV9 | TRBD2 | TGTGCCAGCAGCGTAGCCCTAGCGGGCTCCTACAATGAGCAGTTCTTC | CASSVALAGSYNEQFF
NA | TRBJ2-7 | TRBV27 | NA | TGTGCCAGCAGTGCTACTCCCGACAGGTCCCGGGCAGAGTACTTC | CASSATPDRSRAEYF
NA | TRBJ2-7 | TRBV2 | TRBD2 | TGTGTCAGCAGCCCACCCGGGGGGAGGTGGCAGTACTTC | CVSSPPGGRWQYF
NA | TRBJ2-7 | TRBV4-1 | TRBD1 | TGCGCCAGCAGCCAAGGACAGGGGCCCGCCTACGAGCAGTACTTC | CASSQGQGPAYEQYF
NA | TRBJ1-2 | TRBV28 | NA | TGTGCCAGCAGTTTCACTGGTGGAGGGTATGGCTACACCTTC | CASSFTGGGYGYTF
NA | TRBJ2-1 | TRBV6-1 | TRBD2 | TGTGCCAGCAGTGAAGGCGGCGGGAGGGTCGGAATCAATGAGCAGTTCTTC | CASSEGGGRVGINEQFF
NA | TRBJ2-6 | TRBV6-6 | NA | TGTGCCAGCAGACGGTCTGGGGCCAACGTCCTGACTTTC | CASRRSGANVLTF
NA | TRBJ1-4 | TRBV7-9 | NA | TGTGCCAGCAGCACACAAGGGAGCACTAATGAAAAACTGTTTTTT | CASSTQGSTNEKLFF
NA | TRBJ1-1 | TRBV6-5 | NA | TGTGCCAGCAGCTCGGTGAACACTGAAGCTTTCTTT | CASSSVNTEAFF
NA | TRBJ2-2 | TRBV14 | TRBD2 | TGTGCCAGCAGCCAAGATGGGGAGTGGTTAGCGGGAGAGAAAAGTACCGGGGAGCTGTTTTTT | CASSQDGEWLAGEKSTGELFF
NA | TRBJ2-3 | TRBV2 | TRBD2 | TGTGCCAGCAGTGAAGCGCGGGAGGGTAGCACAGATACGCAGTATTTT | CASSEAREGSTDTQYF
NA | TRBJ2-1 | TRBV5-4 | NA | TGTGCCAGCAGCTTGGGACTGATTAGCGATAATGAGCAGTTCTTC | CASSLGLISDNEQFF
NA | TRBJ1-3 | TRBV10-3 | TRBD1 | TGTGCCATCAGGGACAGGGACGGAAACACCATATATTTT | CAIRDRDGNTIYF
NA | TRBJ2-5 | TRBV6-6 | TRBD2 | TGTGCCAGCAGTCACGGCCTAGCGGGCCTCCAAGAGACCCAGTACTTC | CASSHGLAGLQETQYF
NA | TRBJ2-7 | TRBV7-2 | NA | TGTGCCAGCAGCTTAGGGGGCAGGCCCTACGAGCAGTACTTC | CASSLGGRPYEQYF
NA | TRBJ2-3 | TRBV11-3 | NA | TGTGCCAGCAGCTCAATCCAACAGGATAGCACAGATACGCAGTATTTT | CASSSIQQDSTDTQYF
NA | TRBJ1-2 | TRBV7-9 | TRBD1 | TGTGCCAGCAGCCTCATCACAGGGGGCGGTTTCGGCTACACCTTC | CASSLITGGGFGYTF
once | TRBJ1-3 | TRBV6-6 | NA | TGTGCCAGCAGTTACTCGAGAGGGCAAGGAAACACCATATATTTT | CASSYSRGQGNTIYF
NA | TRBJ1-2 | TRBV2 | NA | TGTGCCAGCAGGTTGATGGGGGCAGAGTATGGCTACACCTTC | CASRLMGAEYGYTF
NA | TRBJ2-7 | TRBV4-1 | TRBD1 | TGCGCCAGCAGCCACGACAGGGGGACCTACGAGCAGTACTTC | CASSHDRGTYEQYF
NA | TRBJ2-7 | TRBV30 | NA | TGTGCCTGGATGTCGACAGATGATGGCTGCGAGCAGTACTTC | CAWMSTDDGCEQYF
few | TRBJ1-1 | TRBV7-2 | TRBD1 | TGTGCCAGCAGCGCCCGACAGGGCGGTGACACTGAAGCTTTCTTT | CASSARQGGDTEAFF
NA | TRBJ1-5 | TRBV6-5 | NA | TGTGCCAGCAGTTACTCGGGTACAGCTAATCAGCCCCAGCATTTT | CASSYSGTANQPQHF
NA | TRBJ2-3 | TRBV28 | TRBD2 | TGTGCCAGCAGTTCGGGGGGTGACCGCACAGATACGCAGTATTTT | CASSSGGDRTDTQYF
NA | TRBJ2-2 | TRBV6-4 | NA | TGTGCCAGCAGTGACTCGAAGACAGGCCTCCCGGGCGCCGGGGAGCTGTTTTTT | CASSDSKTGLPGAGELFF
NA | TRBJ2-2 | TRBV5-1 | TRBD2 | TGCGCCAGCAGCCCACGGACTAGCGGGAGCGCCACCGGGGAGCTGTTTTTT | CASSPRTSGSATGELFF
NA | TRBJ2-7 | TRBV11-2 | TRBD2 | TGTGCCAGCAGCTTGGGGACTAGCTACGAGCAGTACTTC | CASSLGTSYEQYF
NA | TRBJ2-7 | TRBV4-1 | NA | TGCGCCAGCAGCCCTGGGGCAGGGAAATCCCCCAATCGTGACGAGCAGTACTTC | CASSPGAGKSPNRDEQYF
NA | TRBJ2-7 | TRBV12-5 | TRBD2 | TGTGCTAGTGGTCCCCCCCGGAGCGGGAGCTGGCCCTACGAGCAGTACTTC | CASGPPRSGSWPYEQYF
NA | TRBJ2-1 | TRBV19 | TRBD2 | TGTGCCAGTAGTATAGGAGGCAGGGGTAGCGGGAGAGAAAGTGAGCAGTTCTTC | CASSIGGRGSGRESEQFF